The clone carrying this TCR beta chain has a count of ten or more. Its matching antigen is unknown. TCRdb recomputed calls from the reads with MiXCR, one row per CDR3 protein. The table has roughly 69,000 distinct CDR3 sequences, more than 25% seen once; the top ten hold 45% to 75%. Trimming cost V 5 bases and J 5 bases, with 16 bases left between them. This CDR3 contains 15 residues. Germline loops: CDR1 SEHNR, CDR2 FQNEAQ (reference sequence). This sample was taken from a study of T cell repertoires in cytomegalovirus infection. About the research overall: Well-studied HLA-B-restricted CMV epitopes were used in the study alongside recently identified HLA-C-restricted ones. Public TCR beta signatures marked donors with CMV infection and the matching HLA.

Findings and limits, study-wide: HLA-C-restricted CMV clonotypes gave the most frequent clonotype in two of eight donors. Accumulated public TCR beta family frequency recognized individuals carrying CMV together with the relevant HLA.

This material consisted of CD8+ T cells from cultured PBMCs, taken from culture after CMV antigen stimulation. The receptor comes from a human donor in good health (CMV status not recorded). Some clones in this sample may be carry-over from other donors' samples. The genes are TRBV7-9 and TRBJ2-1, with D possibly matching TRBD2 (6 bases). In DNA form, the CDR3 reads TGTGCCAGCAGCGCTAGCGAGGCATCTAACAATGAGCAGTTCTTC. It codes for CASSASEASNNEQFF.